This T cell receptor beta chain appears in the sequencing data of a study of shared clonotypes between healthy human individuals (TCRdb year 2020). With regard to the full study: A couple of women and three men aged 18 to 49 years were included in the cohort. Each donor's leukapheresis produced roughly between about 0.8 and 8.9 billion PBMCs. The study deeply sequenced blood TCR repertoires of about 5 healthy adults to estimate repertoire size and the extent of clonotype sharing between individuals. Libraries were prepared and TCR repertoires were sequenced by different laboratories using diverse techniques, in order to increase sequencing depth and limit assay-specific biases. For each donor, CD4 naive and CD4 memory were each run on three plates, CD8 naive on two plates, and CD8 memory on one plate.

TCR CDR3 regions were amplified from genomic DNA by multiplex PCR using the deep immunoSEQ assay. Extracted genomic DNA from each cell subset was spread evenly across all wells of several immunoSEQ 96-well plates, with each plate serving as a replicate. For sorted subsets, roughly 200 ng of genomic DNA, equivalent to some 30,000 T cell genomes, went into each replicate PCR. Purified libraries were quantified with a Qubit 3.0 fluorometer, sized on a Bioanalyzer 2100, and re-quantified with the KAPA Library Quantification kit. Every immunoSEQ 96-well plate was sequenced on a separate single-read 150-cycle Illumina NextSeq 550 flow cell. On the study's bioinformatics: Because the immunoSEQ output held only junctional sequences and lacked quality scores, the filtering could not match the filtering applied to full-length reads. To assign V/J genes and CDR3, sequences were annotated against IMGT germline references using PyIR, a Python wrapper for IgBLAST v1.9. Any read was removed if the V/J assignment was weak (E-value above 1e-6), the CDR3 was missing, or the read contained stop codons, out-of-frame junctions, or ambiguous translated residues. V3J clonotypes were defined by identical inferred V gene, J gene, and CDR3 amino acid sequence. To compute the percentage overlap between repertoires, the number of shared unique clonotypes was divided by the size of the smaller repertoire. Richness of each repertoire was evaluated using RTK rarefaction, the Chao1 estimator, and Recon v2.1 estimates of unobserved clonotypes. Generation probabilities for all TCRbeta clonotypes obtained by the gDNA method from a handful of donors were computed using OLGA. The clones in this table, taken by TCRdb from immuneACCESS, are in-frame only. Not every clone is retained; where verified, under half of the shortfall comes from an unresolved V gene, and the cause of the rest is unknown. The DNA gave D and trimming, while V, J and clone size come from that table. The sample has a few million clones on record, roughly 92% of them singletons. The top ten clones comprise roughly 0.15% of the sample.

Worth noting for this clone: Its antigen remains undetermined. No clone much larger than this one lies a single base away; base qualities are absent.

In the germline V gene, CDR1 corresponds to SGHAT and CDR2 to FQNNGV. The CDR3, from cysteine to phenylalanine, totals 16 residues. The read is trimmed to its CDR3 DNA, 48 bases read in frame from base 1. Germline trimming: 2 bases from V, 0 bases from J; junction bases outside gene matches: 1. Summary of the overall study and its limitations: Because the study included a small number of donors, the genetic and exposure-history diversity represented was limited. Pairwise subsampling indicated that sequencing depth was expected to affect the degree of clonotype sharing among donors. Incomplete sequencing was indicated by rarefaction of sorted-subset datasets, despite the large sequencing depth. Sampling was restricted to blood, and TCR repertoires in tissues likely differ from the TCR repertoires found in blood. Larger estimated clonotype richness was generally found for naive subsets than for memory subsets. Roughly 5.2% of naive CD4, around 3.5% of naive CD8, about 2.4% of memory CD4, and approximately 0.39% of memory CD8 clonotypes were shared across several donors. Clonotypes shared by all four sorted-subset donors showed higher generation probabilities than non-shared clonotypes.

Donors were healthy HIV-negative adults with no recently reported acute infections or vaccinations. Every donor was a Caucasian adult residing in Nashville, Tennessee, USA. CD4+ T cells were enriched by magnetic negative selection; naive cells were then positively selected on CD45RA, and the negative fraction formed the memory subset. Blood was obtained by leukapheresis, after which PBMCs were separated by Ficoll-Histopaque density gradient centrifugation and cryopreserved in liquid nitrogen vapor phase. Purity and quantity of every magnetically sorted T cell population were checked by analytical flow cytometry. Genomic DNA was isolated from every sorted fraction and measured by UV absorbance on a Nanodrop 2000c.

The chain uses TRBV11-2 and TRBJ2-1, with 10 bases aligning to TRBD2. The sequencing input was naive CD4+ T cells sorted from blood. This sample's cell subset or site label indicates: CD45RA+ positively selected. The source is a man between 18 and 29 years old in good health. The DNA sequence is TGTGCCAGCAGCTTAACTAGCGGGGTCTCCTACAATGAGCAGTTCTTC. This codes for CASSLTSGVSYNEQFF. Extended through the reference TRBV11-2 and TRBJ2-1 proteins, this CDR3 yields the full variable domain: EAGVAQSPRYKIIEKRQSVAFWCNPISGHATLYWYQQILGQGPKLLIQFQNNGVVDDSQLPKDRFSAERLKGVDSTLKIQPAKLEDSAVYLCASSLTSGVSYNEQFFGPGTRLTVL.